These 31 T cell receptor beta chains originate from one sample sequenced in a study of T cells in Graves' hyperthyroidism and ophthalmopathy. The TCR beta CDR3 regions underwent amplification using RNA transcripts as the source. A first-round RT-PCR of the TCR CDR3 used the HTBI primer set. TCRdb re-derived calls from the multiplex PCR reads in MiXCR, one entry per CDR3 protein. Of fewer than 600,000 distinct CDR3 sequences in the sample, around 15% are singletons; the top ten hold over 11%. Sequenced: blood. The source of these receptors is a woman in her thirties or forties with Graves' hyperthyroidism.

The chain employs TRBV7-8 and TRBJ2-3; no definite D call. The length of the CDR3 is 16 residues. Germline V lookup: CDR1 SGHVS, CDR2 FQNEAQ. V was shortened by 5 bases and J by 2 bases, with 17 bases between the two germline ends. CDR3 nucleotide sequence: TGTGCCAGCAGCGCCCCTCTGGGCCCCCCCACAGATACGCAGTATTTT. Translation: CASSAPLGPPTDTQYF.

Many counts were recorded for this clonotype. V is TRBV5-1 and J is TRBJ1-1; 7 bases line up with TRBD1. The CDR3 length is 17 residues. The germline V gene has CDR1 SGHRS and CDR2 YFSETQ. V shed 1 base and J 3 bases; nucleotides not matched to a gene: 12. The CDR3 DNA is TGCGCCAGCAGCTTGAGGGGAAAGACAGGGTTGTACACTGAAGCTTTCTTT. Its protein product is CASSLRGKTGLYTEAFF.

With regard to this clonotype: This may be a read error, as it is one base from a much larger clone. This chain connects TRBV6-1 to TRBJ2-7, with TRBD1 matching over 8 bases. CDR1 MNHNS and CDR2 SASEGT come from the germline V gene. This CDR3 spans 15 amino acids. The CDR3 region is CAGSPDRGGSYEQYF. In DNA form, the CDR3 reads TGTGCCGGCAGTCCCGACAGGGGTGGGTCCTACGAGCAGTACTTC.

The count of this clonotype is one. This chain connects TRBV5-5 to TRBJ2-5; 11 nucleotides agree with TRBD2. J gave up 2 bases and V 1 base, and 10 bases lay outside the gene matches. CDR3 length: 18 residues. Per the germline V gene, CDR1 is SGHKS and CDR2 is YYEKEE (reference sequence). CDR3 nucleotides: TGTGCCAGCAGCTTGATGGGACTAGCGGAGGCCTTTCAAGAGACCCAGTACTTC. As protein: CASSLMGLAEAFQETQYF.

Ten or more counts support this clonotype. This clone may be a read error of a much larger clone one base away. The CDR3 DNA sequence: TGCGCCAGCAGCTTGGAGGGGGAAGATACGCAGTATTTT. It specifies CASSLEGEDTQYF. The chain combines TRBV5-1 with TRBJ2-3; D is perhaps TRBD1 (6 bases). The V and J ends lost 0 bases and 5 bases respectively, with 7 bases between them. Per the germline V gene, CDR1 is SGHRS and CDR2 is YFSETQ. The CDR3 totals 13 residues.

The chain combines TRBV5-8 with TRBJ2-7; no firm D call. The germline V and J ends were trimmed by 4 bases and 0 bases, with 11 bases remaining between them. Germline V lookup: CDR1 SGHTS, CDR2 YDEGEE. The CDR3 covers 14 residues. This CDR3 reads CASSPDKFSYEQYF. The CDR3 nucleotides read TGTGCCAGCAGCCCCGACAAGTTCTCCTACGAGCAGTACTTC.

This clonotype came up many times. CDR3 sequence: CSAPGRAGSYEQYF. The CDR3 region has the DNA TGCAGTGCTCCTGGTAGGGCAGGCTCCTACGAGCAGTACTTC. This sequence joins TRBV20-1 and TRBJ2-7; no firm D call. Germline CDR1 reads DFQATT; CDR2 reads SNEGSKA (reference sequence). Trimming stripped 5 bases from V and 0 bases from J, with 14 bases between. The CDR3 is 14 amino acids.

The rearrangement uses TRBV19 and TRBJ2-5; 7 nucleotides agree with TRBD1. Per the germline V gene, CDR1 is LNHDA and CDR2 is SQIVND (reference sequence). The CDR3 sequence is 14 residues long. V was pared by 4 bases and J by 7 bases, with 9 bases of the junction left unmatched. CDR3 loop: CASSTGGRYGTQYF. DNA for the CDR3: TGTGCCAGTAGTACAGGGGGAAGATATGGGACCCAGTACTTC.

The chain has TRBV20-1 and TRBJ2-1; 10 bases agree with TRBD2. Germline CDR1 and CDR2: DFQATT and SNEGSKA (reference sequence). CDR3 length equals 19 residues. The trim removed 4 bases at V and 6 bases at J, leaving 21 bases unmatched. DNA of the CDR3: TGCAGTGCTAAATTCTCGTCCGGAGGTCCTAGCGGGAGACTCAATGAGCAGTTCTTC. Its translation: CSAKFSSGGPSGRLNEQFF.

This clonotype came up many times. V usage is TRBV2 and J usage is TRBJ2-7; 9 bases are shared with TRBD2. V was clipped by 2 bases and J by 1 base; unmatched bases: 0. This CDR3 is 14 amino acids long. From germline, CDR1 is SNHLY and CDR2 FYNNEI. In nucleotides, the CDR3 is TGTGCCAGCAGTGAACTAGCGGGGTCCTACGAGCAGTACTTC. It codes for CASSELAGSYEQYF. Together with reference TRBV2 and TRBJ2-7, the CDR3 gives the full variable domain: EPEVTQTPSHQVTQMGQEVILRCVPISNHLYFYWYRQILGQKVEFLVSFYNNEISEKSEIFDDQFSVERPDGSNFTLKIRSTKLEDSAMYFCASSELAGSYEQYFGPGTRLTVT.

The chain carries TRBV19 and TRBJ2-3; D may match TRBD1 or TRBD2 (5 bases each). Deletions cut 4 bases from V and 3 bases from J, with 11 bases between. The length of the CDR3 is 14 residues. Germline-derived CDR1 and CDR2 are LNHDA and SQIVND (reference sequence). CDR3 DNA sequence: TGTGCCAGTAGTAACGGTTGGGGGACAGATACGCAGTATTTT. This gives the protein CASSNGWGTDTQYF.

This clonotype came up many times. The chain recombines TRBV12-3 or TRBV12-4 with TRBJ2-2, with no clear D. Trimming removed 1 base from V and 4 bases from J, with 7 bases in between. The CDR3 consists of 14 residues. CDR3 nucleotides: TGTGCCAGCAGTTTAGGGCCGACCACCGGGGAGCTGTTTTTT. It specifies CASSLGPTTGELFF.

This clonotype was observed many times. The chain carries TRBV6-1 and TRBJ1-6; D uncertain. CDR1 is MNHNS and CDR2 is SASEGT in the germline V gene. The V end lost 0 bases, the J end lost 0 bases, and 9 bases lay between the germline ends. The CDR3 is 17 amino acids. The CDR3 sequence: CASSEAGGSSYNSPLHF. CDR3 in DNA: TGTGCCAGCAGTGAAGCAGGAGGGAGCTCCTATAATTCACCCCTCCACTTT.

With regard to this clonotype: Possible read error: a much larger clone is one base away. The chain couples TRBV29-1 to TRBJ2-7, with D perhaps matching TRBD1 (6 bases). Germline loops: CDR1 SQVTM, CDR2 ANQGSEA. The CDR3 loop spans 13 amino acids. In DNA form, the CDR3 reads TGCGGCGCTCAGGGGCTTAGCTCCTACGAGCAGTACTTC. Translating gives CGAQGLSSYEQYF.

This clonotype was counted a few times. The J gene is TRBJ2-7, the V gene TRBV10-3; 9 positions match TRBD2. The CDR3 runs 15 residues. Germline CDR1 is ENHRY and CDR2 is SYGVKD. V shed 4 bases, J shed 0 bases, and the junction held 4 bases outside the gene matches. CDR3 amino acids: CAISASGEFSYEQYF. In DNA form, the CDR3 reads TGTGCCATCAGTGCTAGCGGGGAGTTCTCCTACGAGCAGTACTTC.

This clonotype was detected a few times. The chain uses TRBV19 and TRBJ2-7; D is unclear. With 5 bases removed from V and 0 bases from J, the gap between germline ends came to 14 bases. In germline, CDR1 is LNHDA, CDR2 SQIVND (reference sequence). The CDR3 runs to 15 residues. DNA of the CDR3: TGTGCCAGTAGTGAGCAAATTCAGAGCTCCTACGAGCAGTACTTC. It specifies CASSEQIQSSYEQYF.

This clonotype was recorded many times. The chain uses TRBV6-5 and TRBJ1-5, with TRBD1 as a possible D gene (5 bases). Trimming pared 0 bases from V and 6 bases from J, leaving 9 bases between. Per germline, CDR1 MNHEY and CDR2 SVGAGI. The CDR3 runs 14 residues. The CDR3 bases are TGTGCCAGCAGTTACTCGGAGGGGCTTCAGCCCCAGCATTTT. It is translated as CASSYSEGLQPQHF.

This clonotype turned up a few times. This rearrangement joins TRBV3-1 to TRBJ2-2, with D perhaps matching TRBD1 or TRBD2 (5 bases each). Between the trimmed V and J ends, which lost 1 base and 7 bases, there was a span of 16 bases. CDR1 and CDR2 from the germline V gene are LGHDT and YNNKEL (reference sequence). The CDR3 length is 16 residues. The CDR3, as DNA: TGTGCCAGCAGCCAAGTTAGGGGACCCGCCGGCGGGGAGCTGTTTTTT. Translated: CASSQVRGPAGGELFF. The full variable domain, rest sourced from reference TRBV3-1 and TRBJ2-2, is DTAVSQTPKYLVTQMGNDKSIKCEQNLGHDTMYWYKQDSKKFLKIMFSYNNKELIINETVPNRFSPKSPDKAHLNLHINSLELGDSAVYFCASSQVRGPAGGELFFGEGSRLTVL.

This clonotype was observed at least ten times. The chain uses TRBV3-1 and TRBJ2-7; D is unresolved. This CDR3 spans 12 amino acids. The germline CDR1 and CDR2 sequences are LGHDT and YNNKEL (reference sequence). Trimming shortened V by 0 bases and J by 6 bases, and 6 bases separated the two germline ends. CDR3 residues: CASSQEGVEQYF. CDR3 bases: TGTGCCAGCAGCCAAGAGGGTGTCGAGCAGTACTTC.

There are a few counts of this clonotype. The chain is built from TRBV4-1 and TRBJ1-2; TRBD1 aligns across 10 bases. V lost 1 base, J lost 9 bases, and 14 bases stayed unmatched. The V gene's germline CDR1 is MGHRA and CDR2 YSYEKL. The CDR3 runs to 17 residues. This CDR3 is CASSQVGFGQGGVSYTF. As DNA, the CDR3 is TGCGCCAGCAGCCAAGTTGGCTTCGGACAGGGGGGTGTGAGCTACACCTTC.

The chain couples TRBV3-1 to TRBJ2-7; 9 bases are shared with TRBD1. Germline trimming cut 1 base from V and 0 bases from J; bases unmatched to any gene: 7. The CDR3 loop spans 17 amino acids. Germline CDR1 reads LGHDT; CDR2 reads YNNKEL (reference sequence). CDR3 amino acids: CASSQAGTGSSSYEQYF. For the CDR3, the DNA is TGTGCCAGCAGCCAAGCCGGGACAGGGTCCAGCTCCTACGAGCAGTACTTC.

This clonotype came up a few times. The chain links TRBV6-1 to TRBJ1-3, with TRBD1 matching 8 bases. J was trimmed by 1 base and V by 3 bases; bases with no gene match: 5. Germline CDR1 MNHNS, CDR2 SASEGT. The CDR3 is made up of 16 amino acids. Here the CDR3 reads CASSDGQGRSGNTIYF. CDR3 sequence (DNA): TGTGCCAGCAGTGATGGACAGGGAAGGTCTGGAAACACCATATATTTT.

The rearrangement uses TRBV5-1 and TRBJ2-7, with TRBD1 matching 9 bases. The CDR3 has 14 amino acids. V shed 1 base, J shed 5 bases, and the junction held 4 bases outside the gene matches. CDR1 is SGHRS, CDR2 YFSETQ, per germline. This CDR3 is CASSLTGGSDEQYF. The CDR3 coding sequence is TGCGCCAGCAGCTTGACAGGGGGCTCTGACGAGCAGTACTTC.

This clonotype was detected many times. The chain uses TRBV27 and TRBJ2-1; 10 bases match TRBD2. The V segment lost 5 bases and the J segment 4 bases; nucleotides outside the gene matches: 2. CDR1 MNHEY and CDR2 SMNVEV come from the germline V gene (reference sequence). The CDR3 runs 14 residues. The CDR3 nucleotides read TGTGCCAGCAGTGGACTAGCGGATTACAATGAGCAGTTCTTC. This gives the protein CASSGLADYNEQFF.

This clonotype has more than one count but fewer than ten. V usage is TRBV15 and J usage is TRBJ2-2; tentatively, D is TRBD1 (6 bases). Germline CDR1 LNHNV, CDR2 YYDKDF (reference sequence). Trimming left V 2 bases short and J 5 bases short, with 9 bases between. The CDR3 consists of 14 residues. The CDR3 nucleotides read TGTGCCACCAGCAGACTCACAGGGACCGGGGAGCTGTTTTTT. Protein product: CATSRLTGTGELFF.

Points on this clonotype: A read error may account for a junction end that differs from germline. The chain couples TRBV3-1 to TRBJ1-3; the D is unclear. Germline V gene data show CDR1 as LGHDT and CDR2 as YNNKEL (reference sequence). This CDR3 has 13 residues. As DNA, the CDR3 is TGTGCCAGCAGCCAAAAGCCCGGAACCACCATATATTTT. This codes for CASSQKPGTTIYF. Full variable domain (outside the CDR3, taken from reference TRBV3-1 and TRBJ1-3): DTAVSQTPKYLVTQMGNDKSIKCEQNLGHDTMYWYKQDSKKFLKIMFSYNNKELIINETVPNRFSPKSPDKAHLNLHINSLELGDSAVYFCASSQKPGTTIYFGEGSWLTVV.

This clonotype has a handful of counts. The gene calls are TRBV20-1 and TRBJ1-2, with D hard to call. The CDR3 covers 15 residues. Trimming took off 0 bases at V and 0 bases at J, with 11 bases between the two ends. CDR1 is DFQATT, CDR2 SNEGSKA, per germline (reference sequence). In DNA form, the CDR3 reads TGCAGTGCTAGAGAGCCAGGCCGAACTAACTATGGCTACACCTTC. Its protein product is CSAREPGRTNYGYTF.

This clonotype occurred many times. This chain links TRBV28 with TRBJ1-2, with 7 bases matching TRBD1. V shed 9 bases and J 6 bases; nucleotides not matched to a gene: 7. CDR1 and CDR2 (germline): MDHEN, SYDVKM. CDR3 length: 12 amino acids. The CDR3 DNA is TGTGCCAGTCAGACAGGGCTCGATGGCTACACCTTC. Residues: CASQTGLDGYTF.

This clonotype was observed many times. The chain couples TRBV14 to TRBJ2-3, with D possibly matching TRBD2 (6 bases). The CDR3 covers 14 residues. In germline, CDR1 is SGHDN, CDR2 FVKESK. Trimming left V 1 base short and J 6 bases short, with 11 bases between. The CDR3 DNA reads TGTGCCAGCAGCCAAGCGGGAGTTTTGGATACGCAGTATTTT. Its translation: CASSQAGVLDTQYF. The entire variable domain, with the rest obtained from reference TRBV14 and TRBJ2-3, is as follows: EAGVTQFPSHSVIEKGQTVTLRCDPISGHDNLYWYRRVMGKEIKFLLHFVKESKQDESGMPNNRFLAERTGGTYSTLKVQPAELEDSGVYFCASSQAGVLDTQYFGPGTRLTVL.

In regard to this clonotype: The junction departs from germline at one end; a sequencing error may be responsible. The CDR3, as DNA: TGTGCCAGCAGACGCACCGGGACAGCTAACTCTGGGGCCAGCGTCCTGACTTTC. Encoded protein: CASRRTGTANSGASVLTF. This chain connects TRBV27 to TRBJ2-6, with 7 bases that match TRBD1. This CDR3 has 18 amino acids. Germline V gene lookup returns CDR1 MNHEY and CDR2 SMNVEV (reference sequence).

The chain couples TRBV4-1 to TRBJ2-7; D call uncertain. The germline V and J ends were trimmed by 0 bases and 4 bases, with 16 bases remaining between them. The CDR3 length is 16 residues. CDR1 MGHRA and CDR2 YSYEKL come from the germline V gene. The DNA of the CDR3 is TGCGCCAGCAGCCAAGATTCTGTAGAGGCTCGATACGAGCAGTACTTC. Translation: CASSQDSVEARYEQYF.